This is a list of T cell receptor beta chains from one sample in a study of T cells in Graves' hyperthyroidism and ophthalmopathy. Each CDR3 protein is one row after TCRdb ran MiXCR on the multiplex PCR reads. Of about 840,000 distinct CDR3 sequences listed, roughly 40% are singletons. The sample consisted of blood. These receptors were collected from a man aged 18 to 29 with Graves' hyperthyroidism. CDR3s include the opening cysteine and the closing phenylalanine or tryptophan. D genes are given only for firm matches. Not every row has a clone size; where given, it reads once, few, many or a size class.

clone size | D gene | J gene | V gene | CDR3 length | CDR3 protein | CDR3 DNA
- | - | TRBJ1-2 | TRBV6-1 | 12 | CASSESGYGYTF | TGTGCCAGCAGTGAATCAGGGTATGGCTACACCTTC
- | - | TRBJ2-7 | TRBV12-3/TRBV12-4 | 15 | CASSLGGTAPYEQYF | TGTGCCAGCAGTTTAGGCGGGACTGCACCCTACGAGCAGTACTTC
- | - | TRBJ2-7 | TRBV29-1 | 13 | CSTGPPLWYEQYF | TGCAGCACGGGACCTCCTTTGTGGTACGAGCAGTACTTC
once | TRBD1 | TRBJ1-5 | TRBV2 | 14 | CARDRTGSNQPQHF | TGTGCTAGAGATCGGACAGGTAGCAATCAGCCCCAGCATTTT
many | TRBD1 | TRBJ2-7 | TRBV20-1 | 12 | CSATGTGYEQYF | TGCAGTGCCACCGGGACAGGGTACGAGCAGTACTTC
once | - | TRBJ2-7 | TRBV6-1 | 13 | CASRDPFSYEQYF | TGTGCCAGCAGAGATCCCTTCTCCTACGAGCAGTACTTC
once | TRBD1 | TRBJ1-3 | TRBV20-1 | 16 | CSAQTGTVHSGNTIYF | TGCAGTGCCCAGACCGGGACAGTCCACTCTGGAAACACCATATATTTT
few | TRBD2 | TRBJ2-5 | TRBV4-1 | 16 | CASSQGLAGKVETQYF | TGTGCCAGCAGCCAAGGTCTAGCGGGGAAGGTCGAGACCCAGTACTTC
- | - | TRBJ2-6 | TRBV10-3 | 18 | CAIRIGDNEFSGANVLTF | TGTGCCATCAGAATTGGGGACAACGAATTCTCTGGGGCCAACGTCCTGACTTTC
- | - | TRBJ1-2 | TRBV7-9 | 14 | CASSQAAVPHGYTF | TGTGCCAGCAGCCAAGCTGCAGTACCCCATGGCTACACCTTC
- | TRBD1 | TRBJ1-1 | TRBV2 | 16 | CASSEAGGGLNTEAFF | TGTGCCAGCAGTGAAGCAGGGGGCGGGTTGAACACTGAAGCTTTCTTT
- | - | TRBJ2-7 | TRBV15 | 13 | CATSRDLGSEQYF | TGTGCCACCAGCAGAGATCTGGGGTCCGAGCAGTACTTC